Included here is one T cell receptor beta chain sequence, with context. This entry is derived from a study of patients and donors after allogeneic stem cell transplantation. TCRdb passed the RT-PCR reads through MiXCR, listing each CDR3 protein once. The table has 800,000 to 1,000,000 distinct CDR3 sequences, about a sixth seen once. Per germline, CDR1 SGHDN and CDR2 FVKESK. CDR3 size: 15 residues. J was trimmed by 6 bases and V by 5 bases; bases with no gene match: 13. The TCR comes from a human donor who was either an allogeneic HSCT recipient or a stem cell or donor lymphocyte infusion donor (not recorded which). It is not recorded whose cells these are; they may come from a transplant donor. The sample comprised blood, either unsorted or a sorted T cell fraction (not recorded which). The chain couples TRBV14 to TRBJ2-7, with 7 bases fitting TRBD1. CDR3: CASSYLPGQRIEQYF. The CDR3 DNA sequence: TGTGCCAGCAGCTACCTCCCGGGACAGAGGATCGAGCAGTACTTC.